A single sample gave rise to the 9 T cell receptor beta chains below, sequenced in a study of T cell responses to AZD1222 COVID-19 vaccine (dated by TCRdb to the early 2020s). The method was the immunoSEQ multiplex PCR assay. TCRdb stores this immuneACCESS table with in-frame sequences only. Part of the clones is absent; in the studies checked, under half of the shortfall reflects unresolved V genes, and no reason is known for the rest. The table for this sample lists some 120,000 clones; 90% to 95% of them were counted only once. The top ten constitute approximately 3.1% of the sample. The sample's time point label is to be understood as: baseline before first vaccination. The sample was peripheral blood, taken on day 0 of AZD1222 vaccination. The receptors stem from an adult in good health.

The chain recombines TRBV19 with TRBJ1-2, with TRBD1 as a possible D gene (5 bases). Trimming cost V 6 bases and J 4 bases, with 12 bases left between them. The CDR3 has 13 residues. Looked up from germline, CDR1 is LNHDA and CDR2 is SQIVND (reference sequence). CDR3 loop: CASSPQGFYGYTF. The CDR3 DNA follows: TGTGCCAGTAGCCCTCAGGGTTTCTATGGCTACACCTTC. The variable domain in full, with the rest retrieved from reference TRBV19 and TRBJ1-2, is DGGITQSPKYLFRKEGQNVTLSCEQNLNHDAMYWYRQDPGQGLRLIYYSQIVNDFQKGDIAEGYSVSREKKESFPLTVTSAQKNPTAFYLCASSPQGFYGYTFGSGTRLTVV.

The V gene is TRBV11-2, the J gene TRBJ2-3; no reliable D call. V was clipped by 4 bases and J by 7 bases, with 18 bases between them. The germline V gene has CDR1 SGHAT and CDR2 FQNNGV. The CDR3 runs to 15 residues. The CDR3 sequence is CASSSPRARSNTQYF. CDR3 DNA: TGTGCCAGCAGCTCCCCTCGGGCCCGCTCGAATACGCAGTATTTT.

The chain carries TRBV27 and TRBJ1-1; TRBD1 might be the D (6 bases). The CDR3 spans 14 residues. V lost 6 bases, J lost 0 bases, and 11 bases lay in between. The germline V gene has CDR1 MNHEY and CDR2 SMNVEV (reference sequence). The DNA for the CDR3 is TGTGCCAGCAGGGGCGGGGGCATGAACACTGAAGCTTTCTTT. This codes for CASRGGGMNTEAFF.

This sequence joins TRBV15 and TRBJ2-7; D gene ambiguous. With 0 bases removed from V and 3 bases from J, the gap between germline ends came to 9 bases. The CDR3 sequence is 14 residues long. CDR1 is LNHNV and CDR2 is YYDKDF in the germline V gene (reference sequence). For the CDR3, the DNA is TGTGCCACCAGCAGAGACACAAGCTACTACGAGCAGTACTTC. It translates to CATSRDTSYYEQYF.

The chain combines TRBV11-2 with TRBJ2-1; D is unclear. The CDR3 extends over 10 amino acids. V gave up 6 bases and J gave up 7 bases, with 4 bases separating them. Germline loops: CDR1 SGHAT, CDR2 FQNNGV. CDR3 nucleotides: TGTGCCAGCAGGATTAATGAGCAGTTCTTC. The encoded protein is CASRINEQFF.

The CDR3 sequence: CASSIQQGVQGYTF. In DNA, the CDR3 is TGTGCCAGCAGCATACAACAGGGAGTTCAAGGCTACACCTTC. The V and J genes are TRBV5-4 and TRBJ1-2, with D perhaps TRBD1 (6 bases). The V end was cut by 4 bases, the J end by 8 bases, with 18 bases between. Germline-derived CDR1 and CDR2 are SGHNT and YYREEE (reference sequence). CDR3 length equals 14 residues.

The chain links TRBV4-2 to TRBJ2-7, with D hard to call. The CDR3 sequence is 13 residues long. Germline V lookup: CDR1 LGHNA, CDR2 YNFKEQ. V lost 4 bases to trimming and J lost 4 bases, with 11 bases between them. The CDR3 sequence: CASSPPGVYEQYF. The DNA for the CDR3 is TGTGCCAGCAGCCCCCCTGGGGTTTACGAGCAGTACTTC.

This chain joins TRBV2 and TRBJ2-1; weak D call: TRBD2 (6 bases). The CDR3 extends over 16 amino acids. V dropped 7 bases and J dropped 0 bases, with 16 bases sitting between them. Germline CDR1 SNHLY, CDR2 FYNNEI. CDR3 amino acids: CASTSLGAGSYNEQFF. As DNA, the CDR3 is TGTGCCAGCACCTCGTTAGGAGCGGGCTCCTACAATGAGCAGTTCTTC.

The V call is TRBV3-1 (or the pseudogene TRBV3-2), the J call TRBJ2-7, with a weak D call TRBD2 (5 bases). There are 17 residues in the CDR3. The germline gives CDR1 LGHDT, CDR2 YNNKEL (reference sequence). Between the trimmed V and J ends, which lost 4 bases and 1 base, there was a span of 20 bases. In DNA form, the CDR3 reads TGTGCCAGCAGCCCTCTCAAGGGAGACGTATTATCCTACGAGCAGTACTTC. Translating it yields CASSPLKGDVLSYEQYF.